Reported below is one T cell receptor (beta chain). What it binds is unknown. The sample originates from a study of blood T cells in healthy people across ages. Study-wide findings and caveats: A greater number of naive CD4+ cells and higher diversity distinguished long-lived donors from aged donors.

The study recruited healthy Caucasian donors from Russia who were aged about 6 to 95. The draw of peripheral blood yielded ten milliliters from each donor. The CDR3 extends over 16 amino acids. Trimming left V 6 bases short and J 1 base short, with 18 bases between. In germline, CDR1 is MNHEY, CDR2 SVGEGT. Primers used in a second PCR of about 7 to 12 cycles were a sample-barcoded 5' primer and a J-beta primer mix. The template-switch adaptor, which had 12 random nucleotides, put a tag on each cDNA molecule. TCRdb re-called the 5' RACE reads through MiXCR, storing one row per CDR3 protein. The data contain 800,000 or so distinct CDR3 sequences, 35% to 50% of them singletons.

The sequenced sample consisted of blood. The chain combines TRBV6-2 or TRBV6-3 with TRBJ1-1; D possibly corresponds to TRBD1 (6 bases). This sequence was found in a man at least 80 years old in good health. CDR3 in amino acids: CASSLFRGAGNTEAFF. CDR3 nucleotides: TGTGCCAGCAGCCTTTTCCGGGGGGCTGGGAACACTGAAGCTTTCTTT.